A single sample gave rise to the 23 T cell receptor beta chains below, sequenced in a study of early T cells in non-severe SARS-CoV-2 infection. TCRdb reprocessed the 5' RACE reads with MiXCR, giving one entry per CDR3 protein. The sample contains tens of thousands of distinct CDR3 sequences, over 10% of which appear only once. Input material: whole blood. The receptors here all came from an adult who was a healthcare worker with PCR-confirmed SARS-CoV-2 infection or an uninfected control (not recorded which).

The chain combines TRBV20-1 with TRBJ2-1, with TRBD2 as a possible D gene (6 bases). V was clipped by 1 base and J by 5 bases, with 18 bases between them. The CDR3 totals 16 residues. Looked up from germline, CDR1 is DFQATT and CDR2 is SNEGSKA (reference sequence). As DNA, the CDR3 is TGCAGTGCTAGAGGGGGGGTAGTCGGCCTAAACAATGAGCAGTTCTTC. This codes for CSARGGVVGLNNEQFF.

This clonotype was found many times. The chain joins TRBV7-9 to TRBJ1-5; D is undetermined. CDR3 length: 15 amino acids. Germline CDR1 SEHNR, CDR2 FQNEAQ (reference sequence). With 1 base removed from V and 1 base from J, the gap between germline ends came to 8 bases. The CDR3 here is CASSLDRTSNQPQHF. DNA for the CDR3: TGTGCCAGCAGCTTAGACCGTACGAGCAATCAGCCCCAGCATTTT.

The V call is TRBV29-1, the J call TRBJ1-2; D gene uncertain. The CDR3 consists of 10 residues. Deletions cut 2 bases from V and 12 bases from J, with 10 bases between. Germline CDR1 reads SQVTM; CDR2 reads ANQGSEA. The CDR3 nucleotides read TGCAGCGTTGAATCTGCGGGGAACACCTTC. Translated, it gives CSVESAGNTF.

This clonotype was seen a few times. The chain recombines TRBV19 with TRBJ2-6, with no clear D. Trimming removed 4 bases from V and 8 bases from J, with 15 bases in between. Germline V gene sequence: CDR1 LNHDA, CDR2 SQIVND (reference sequence). This CDR3 has 15 residues. Here the CDR3 reads CASSKVLTGPNVLTF. Written as DNA, the CDR3 is TGTGCCAGTAGTAAGGTCCTCACTGGCCCCAACGTCCTGACTTTC.

This clonotype has more than one count but fewer than ten. V gene TRBV7-9 combines with J gene TRBJ2-4, with no clear D. Germline CDR1 reads SEHNR; CDR2 reads FQNEAQ (reference sequence). CDR3 length: 14 amino acids. V was cut by 5 bases and J by 1 base, with 9 bases left in between. The CDR3: CASSTASAKNIQYF. The CDR3 bases are TGTGCCAGCAGCACAGCGTCGGCCAAAAACATTCAGTACTTC.

This clonotype was detected only a few times. The genes are TRBV3-1 and TRBJ1-6; 9 bases fit TRBD1. Per germline, CDR1 LGHDT and CDR2 YNNKEL (reference sequence). CDR3 length: 16 amino acids. The trim removed 4 bases at V and 7 bases at J, leaving 8 bases unmatched. The CDR3 sequence is CASSPLSGQGNSPLHF. The CDR3 bases are TGTGCCAGCAGCCCCCTTTCGGGACAGGGAAATTCACCCCTCCACTTT.

The J gene is TRBJ1-5, the V gene TRBV6-1, with 10 bases aligning to TRBD1. The J segment lost 5 bases and the V segment lost 2 bases, leaving 12 bases of the junction unmatched. CDR3 length: 18 amino acids. Germline V lookup: CDR1 MNHNS, CDR2 SASEGT. CDR3 in DNA: TGTGCCAGCAGTGAAAAGACAGGGGGCAATCGACGGTATCAGCCCCAGCATTTT. This translates into CASSEKTGGNRRYQPQHF.

This clonotype has only one observation. One end of the junction fails to match germline, which may point to a read error. The CDR3 sequence: CVSSLGNLAATDTQYF. The CDR3 nucleotides read TGTGTCAGCAGCTTAGGAAATCTAGCGGCCACAGATACGCAGTATTTT. V and J are TRBV7-6 and TRBJ2-3; 7 bases are shared with TRBD2. The CDR3 runs to 16 residues. Germline V gene sequence: CDR1 SGHVS, CDR2 FNYEAQ.

This clonotype was recorded at least ten times. V and J are TRBV13 and TRBJ2-1, with D unclear. CDR1 and CDR2 (germline): PRHDT, FYEKMQ (reference sequence). The length of the CDR3 is 11 residues. V lost 6 bases, J lost 7 bases, and 7 bases lay in between. The DNA for the CDR3 is TGTGCCAGCAGAGGCGAAAATGAGCAGTTCTTC. The encoded protein is CASRGENEQFF.

The DNA of the CDR3 is TGTGCCAGCAGCCGGGTAGCGGACTACGAGCAGTACTTC. The encoded protein is CASSRVADYEQYF. V gene TRBV7-8 combines with J gene TRBJ2-7; D is perhaps TRBD2 (6 bases). The CDR3 loop spans 13 amino acids. The V end was cut by 5 bases, the J end by 3 bases, with 11 bases between. CDR1 is SGHVS and CDR2 is FQNEAQ in the germline V gene.

This clonotype has a count of ten or more. V gene TRBV7-6 combines with J gene TRBJ1-1; perhaps TRBD1 as D (5 bases). Trimming removed 6 bases at V and 7 bases at J, with 15 bases between. The CDR3 extends over 13 amino acids. Germline-derived CDR1 and CDR2 are SGHVS and FNYEAQ. CDR3 protein: CASSSRPRGEAFF. The DNA of the CDR3 is TGTGCCAGCAGTTCTCGGCCAAGGGGTGAAGCTTTCTTT.

This clonotype has just a few counts. The chain joins TRBV30 to TRBJ2-3, with 7 bases lining up with TRBD2. The CDR3 spans 15 residues. CDR1 and CDR2 (germline): GTSNPN, SVGIG (reference sequence). The ends lost 0 bases at V and 2 bases at J; junction bases unmatched: 5. As DNA, the CDR3 is TGTGCCTGGAGTGTACTCGCGGGAGCCACAGATACGCAGTATTTT. Translating it yields CAWSVLAGATDTQYF.

This clonotype was detected ten times or more. The chain combines TRBV10-1 with TRBJ1-1; a weak D match, TRBD1 (5 bases). Trimming left V 6 bases short and J 4 bases short, with 15 bases between. This CDR3 is 14 amino acids long. Germline values: CDR1 WNHNN, CDR2 SYGVQD (reference sequence). CDR3 sequence (DNA): TGCGCCAGCAGGAGTGGGGGTCCTGGCACTGAAGCTTTCTTT. Translating it yields CASRSGGPGTEAFF.

This clonotype was detected once. This chain connects TRBV7-2 to TRBJ1-1, with 7 nucleotides matching TRBD1. CDR3 length: 18 residues. The germline gives CDR1 SGHTA, CDR2 FQGNSA. The V segment lost 4 bases and the J segment 4 bases; nucleotides outside the gene matches: 18. Written as DNA, the CDR3 is TGTGCCAGCAGCTCCCAACCGGGACAGATCTTTGAGGGCACTGAAGCTTTCTTT. Protein product: CASSSQPGQIFEGTEAFF.

J is TRBJ2-3 and V is TRBV7-8, with 8 bases identical to TRBD2. Germline V gene sequence: CDR1 SGHVS, CDR2 FQNEAQ. The CDR3 runs 15 residues. V lost 1 base to trimming and J lost 3 bases; unmatched junction nucleotides: 3. DNA of the CDR3: TGTGCCAGCAGCTTAGGACTAGCGAGGACAGATACGCAGTATTTT. Translating gives CASSLGLARTDTQYF.

CDR3 in DNA: TGCAGTGCTAGAGATCCGGAGCGGGCTAGCGGGATTTTTCACAATGAGCAGTTCTTC. Protein: CSARDPERASGIFHNEQFF. This chain uses TRBV20-1 with TRBJ2-1; TRBD2 matches 9 bases. The CDR3 sequence is 19 residues long. The V and J ends lost 0 bases and 5 bases, in that order; junction bases with no gene match: 17. CDR1 DFQATT and CDR2 SNEGSKA come from the germline V gene (reference sequence).

Many counts were recorded for this clonotype. J is TRBJ2-3 and V is TRBV12-3 or TRBV12-4; D gene uncertain. V shed 3 bases and J shed 4 bases, with 5 bases lying between them. The CDR3 extends over 12 amino acids. The CDR3 nucleotides are TGTGCCAGCAGTTTCTCCGCAGATACGCAGTATTTT. Residues: CASSFSADTQYF.

This clonotype has just a few counts. This chain connects TRBV28 to TRBJ1-1, with D unclear. Germline CDR1 is MDHEN and CDR2 is SYDVKM. The V and J ends lost 6 bases and 6 bases respectively, with 14 bases between them. There are 13 residues in the CDR3. The CDR3 reads CASSPKGLAEAFF. In DNA, the CDR3 is TGTGCCAGCAGCCCGAAGGGTCTAGCTGAAGCTTTCTTT.

This clonotype was observed at least ten times. The rearrangement joins TRBV14 to TRBJ2-1; D gene uncertain. Germline CDR1 SGHDN, CDR2 FVKESK. The length of the CDR3 is 16 residues. V was shortened by 3 bases and J by 2 bases, with 14 bases between the two germline ends. The CDR3 region has the DNA TGTGCCAGCAGCCACGGTAGGGCCTTAGCCTACAATGAGCAGTTCTTC. Amino acid sequence: CASSHGRALAYNEQFF.

This chain joins TRBV11-2 and TRBJ2-1; 7 bases are a match to TRBD1. Unmatched junction bases numbered 23, after V lost 5 bases and J lost 4 bases. Germline CDR1 is SGHAT and CDR2 is FQNNGV. This CDR3 region has 20 residues. CDR3 sequence reads: CASSPRFLGASGTAYNEQFF. The CDR3 DNA is TGTGCCAGCAGCCCCAGATTCTTAGGAGCCTCCGGGACAGCGTACAATGAGCAGTTCTTC.

This clonotype has at least ten counts. The chain carries TRBV20-1 and TRBJ1-2, with 10 bases identical to TRBD1. The CDR3 loop spans 14 amino acids. The V gene end was trimmed by 4 bases and the J gene end by 5 bases; junction bases not matched to a gene: 7. Germline V gives CDR1 DFQATT, CDR2 SNEGSKA (reference sequence). The CDR3 is CSAKPGQGLYGYTF. CDR3 coding DNA: TGCAGTGCTAAGCCGGGACAGGGGCTGTATGGCTACACCTTC.

This clonotype was seen many times. The chain combines TRBV2 with TRBJ2-2; D perhaps matches TRBD1 (5 bases). This CDR3 has 15 amino acids. Germline V gene data show CDR1 as SNHLY and CDR2 as FYNNEI. V lost 2 bases, J lost 3 bases, and 10 bases lay in between. The chain's CDR3 is CASSEWARDTGELFF. The CDR3 nucleotides are TGTGCCAGCAGTGAATGGGCCAGGGACACCGGGGAGCTGTTTTTT.

The genes are TRBV9 and TRBJ2-3; the match to TRBD2 covers 10 bases. Germline CDR1 SGDLS, CDR2 YYNGEE. The CDR3 runs to 16 residues. With 4 bases clipped from V and 4 bases from J, the junction kept 9 bases outside the gene matches. CDR3 in amino acids: CASSFGAGGVPDTQYF. The CDR3 nucleotides are TGTGCCAGCAGCTTTGGAGCGGGAGGGGTTCCAGATACGCAGTATTTT.